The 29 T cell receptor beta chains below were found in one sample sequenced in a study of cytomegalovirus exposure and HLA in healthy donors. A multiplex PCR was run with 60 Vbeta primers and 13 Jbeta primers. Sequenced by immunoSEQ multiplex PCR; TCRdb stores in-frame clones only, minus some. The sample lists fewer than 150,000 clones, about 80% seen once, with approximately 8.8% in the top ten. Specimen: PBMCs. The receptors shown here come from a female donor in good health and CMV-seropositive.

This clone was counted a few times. The CDR3 loop is CAWTTSGGGKDTQYF. Written as DNA, the CDR3 is TGTGCCTGGACTACTAGCGGGGGGGGAAAAGATACGCAGTATTTT. The chain uses TRBV30 and TRBJ2-3; the match to TRBD2 covers 13 bases. The CDR3 has 15 residues. V dropped 4 bases and J dropped 5; count of bases not matched to a gene: 6. In germline, CDR1 is GTSNPN, CDR2 SVGIG (reference sequence). Complete variable domain (other parts from reference TRBV30 and TRBJ2-3): SQTIHQWPATLVQPVGSPLSLECTVEGTSNPNLYWYRQAAGRGLQLLFYSVGIGQISSEVPQNLSASRPQDRQFILSSKKLLLSDSGFYLCAWTTSGGGKDTQYFGPGTRLTVL.

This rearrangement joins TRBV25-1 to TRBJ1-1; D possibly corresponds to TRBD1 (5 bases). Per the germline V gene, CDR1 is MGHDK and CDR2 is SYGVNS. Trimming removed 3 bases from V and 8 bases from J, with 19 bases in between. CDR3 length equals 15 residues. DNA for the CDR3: TGTGCCAGCAGTGAGACTAAAAAAGGGAGGACAGAAGCTTTCTTT. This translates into CASSETKKGRTEAFF.

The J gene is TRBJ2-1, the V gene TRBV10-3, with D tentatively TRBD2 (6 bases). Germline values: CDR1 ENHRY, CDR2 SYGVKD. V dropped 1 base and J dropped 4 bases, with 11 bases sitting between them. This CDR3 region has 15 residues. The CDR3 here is CAISEYAGSYNEQFF. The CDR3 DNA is TGTGCCATCAGTGAGTACGCGGGATCATACAATGAGCAGTTCTTC.

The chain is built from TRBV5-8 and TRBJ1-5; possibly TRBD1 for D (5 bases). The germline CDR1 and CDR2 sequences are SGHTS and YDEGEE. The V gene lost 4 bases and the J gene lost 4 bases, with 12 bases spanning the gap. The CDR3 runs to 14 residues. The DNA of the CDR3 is TGTGCCAGCAGCCGTGGGTCAGGGAATCAGCCCCAGCATTTT. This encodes CASSRGSGNQPQHF.

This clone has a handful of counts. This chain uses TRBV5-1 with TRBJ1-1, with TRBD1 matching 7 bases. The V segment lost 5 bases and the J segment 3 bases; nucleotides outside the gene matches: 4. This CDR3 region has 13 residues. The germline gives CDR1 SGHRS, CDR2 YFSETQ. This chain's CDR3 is CASSPQGDTEAFF. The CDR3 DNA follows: TGCGCCAGCAGTCCCCAGGGGGACACTGAAGCTTTCTTT.

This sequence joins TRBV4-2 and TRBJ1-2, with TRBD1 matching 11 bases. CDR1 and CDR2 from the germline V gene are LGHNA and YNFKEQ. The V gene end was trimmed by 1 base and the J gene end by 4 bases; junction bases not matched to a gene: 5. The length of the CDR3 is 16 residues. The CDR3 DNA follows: TGTGCCAGCAGCCAAGTGGGGGGACAGGGGGGCTATGGCTACACCTTC. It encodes CASSQVGGQGGYGYTF.

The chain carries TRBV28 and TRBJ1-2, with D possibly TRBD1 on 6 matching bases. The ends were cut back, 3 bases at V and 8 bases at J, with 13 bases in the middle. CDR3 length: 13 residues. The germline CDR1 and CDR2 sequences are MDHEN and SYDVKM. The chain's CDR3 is CASSFGGWGGYTF. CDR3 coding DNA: TGTGCCAGCAGTTTTGGGGGCTGGGGCGGCTACACCTTC.

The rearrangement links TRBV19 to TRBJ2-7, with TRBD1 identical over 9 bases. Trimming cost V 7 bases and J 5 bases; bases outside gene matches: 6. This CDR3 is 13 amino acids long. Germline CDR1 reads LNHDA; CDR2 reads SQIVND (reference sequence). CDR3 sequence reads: CASNNRGHDEQYF. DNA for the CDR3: TGTGCCAGTAACAACAGGGGGCACGACGAGCAGTACTTC.

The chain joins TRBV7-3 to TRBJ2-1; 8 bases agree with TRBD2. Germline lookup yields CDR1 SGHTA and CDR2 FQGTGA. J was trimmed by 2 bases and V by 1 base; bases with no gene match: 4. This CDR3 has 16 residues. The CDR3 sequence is CASSLNRGGAYNEQFF. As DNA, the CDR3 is TGTGCCAGCAGCTTAAACCGGGGGGGCGCCTACAATGAGCAGTTCTTC.

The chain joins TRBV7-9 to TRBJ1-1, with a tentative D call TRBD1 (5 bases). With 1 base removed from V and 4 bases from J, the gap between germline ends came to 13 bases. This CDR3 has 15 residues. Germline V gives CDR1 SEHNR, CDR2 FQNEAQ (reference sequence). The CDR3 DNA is TGTGCCAGCAGCTTAGGACTGGGGGGGTCCACTGAAGCTTTCTTT. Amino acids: CASSLGLGGSTEAFF. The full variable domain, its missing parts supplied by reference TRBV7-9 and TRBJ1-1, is DTGVSQNPRHKITKRGQNVTFRCDPISEHNRLYWYRQTLGQGPEFLTYFQNEAQLEKSRLLSDRFSAERPKGSFSTLEIQRTEQGDSAMYLCASSLGLGGSTEAFFGQGTRLTVV.

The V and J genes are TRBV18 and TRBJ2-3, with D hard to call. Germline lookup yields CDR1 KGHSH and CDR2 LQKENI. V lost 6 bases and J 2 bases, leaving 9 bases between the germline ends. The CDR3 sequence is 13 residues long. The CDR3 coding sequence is TGTGCCAGCTCGGCCCAGGCCACAGATACGCAGTATTTT. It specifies CASSAQATDTQYF.

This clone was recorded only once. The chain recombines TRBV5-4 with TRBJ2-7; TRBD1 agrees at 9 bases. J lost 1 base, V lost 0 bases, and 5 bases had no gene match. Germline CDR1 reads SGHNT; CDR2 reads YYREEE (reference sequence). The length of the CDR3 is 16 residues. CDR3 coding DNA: TGTGCCAGCAGCTTGGGGGCCGGACAGGGGTCCTACGAGCAGTACTTC. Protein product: CASSLGAGQGSYEQYF. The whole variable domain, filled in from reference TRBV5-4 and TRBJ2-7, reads ETGVTQSPTHLIKTRGQQVTLRCSSQSGHNTVSWYQQALGQGPQFIFQYYREEENGRGNFPPRFSGLQFPNYSSELNVNALELDDSALYLCASSLGAGQGSYEQYFGPGTRLTVT.

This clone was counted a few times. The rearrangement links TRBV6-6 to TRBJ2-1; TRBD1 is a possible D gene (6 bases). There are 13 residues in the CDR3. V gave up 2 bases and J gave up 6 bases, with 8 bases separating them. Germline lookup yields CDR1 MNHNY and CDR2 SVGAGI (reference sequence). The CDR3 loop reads CASSYGGGNEQFF. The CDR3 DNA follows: TGTGCCAGCAGTTACGGGGGCGGCAATGAGCAGTTCTTC.

The CDR3 protein is CASSILAGSNTIYF. In DNA form, the CDR3 reads TGTGCCAGTAGTATACTCGCAGGGTCAAACACCATATATTTT. The genes are TRBV19 and TRBJ1-3, with D perhaps TRBD1 (5 bases). CDR1 LNHDA and CDR2 SQIVND come from the germline V gene (reference sequence). This CDR3 has 14 amino acids. The V and J ends lost 2 bases and 6 bases respectively, with 11 bases between them.

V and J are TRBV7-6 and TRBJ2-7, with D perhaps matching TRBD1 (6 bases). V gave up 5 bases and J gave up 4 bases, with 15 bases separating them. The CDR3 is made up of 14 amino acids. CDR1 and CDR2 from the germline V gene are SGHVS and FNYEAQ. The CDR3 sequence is CASSPTGQPYEQYF. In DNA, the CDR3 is TGTGCCAGCAGCCCAACCGGACAGCCGTACGAGCAGTACTTC.

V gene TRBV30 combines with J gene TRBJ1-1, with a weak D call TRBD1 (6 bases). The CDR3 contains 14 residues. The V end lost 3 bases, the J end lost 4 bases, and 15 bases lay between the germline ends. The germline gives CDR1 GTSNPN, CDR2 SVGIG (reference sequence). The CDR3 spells CAWSLGRGFTEAFF. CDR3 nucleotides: TGTGCCTGGAGCCTGGGCAGGGGATTCACTGAAGCTTTCTTT.

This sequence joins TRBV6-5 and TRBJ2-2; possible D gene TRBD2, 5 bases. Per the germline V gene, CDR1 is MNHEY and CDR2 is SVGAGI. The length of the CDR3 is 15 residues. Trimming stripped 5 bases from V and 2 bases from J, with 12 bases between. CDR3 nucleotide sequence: TGTGCCAGCAGTCGGGAACAGACCAACACCGGGGAGCTGTTTTTT. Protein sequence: CASSREQTNTGELFF.

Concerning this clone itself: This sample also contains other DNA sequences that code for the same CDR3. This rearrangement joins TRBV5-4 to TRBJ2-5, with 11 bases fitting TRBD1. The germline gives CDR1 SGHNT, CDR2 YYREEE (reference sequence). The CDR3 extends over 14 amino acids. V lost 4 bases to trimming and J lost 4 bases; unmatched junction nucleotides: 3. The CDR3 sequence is CASSPDRGRETQYF. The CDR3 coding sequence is TGTGCCAGCAGCCCGGACAGGGGGCGAGAGACCCAGTACTTC.

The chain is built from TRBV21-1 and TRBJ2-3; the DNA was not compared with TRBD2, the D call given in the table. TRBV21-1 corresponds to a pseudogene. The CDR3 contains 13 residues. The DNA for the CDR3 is TGTGCCAGCACAATCGGGGGCACAGATACGCAGTATTTT. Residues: CASTIGGTDTQYF.

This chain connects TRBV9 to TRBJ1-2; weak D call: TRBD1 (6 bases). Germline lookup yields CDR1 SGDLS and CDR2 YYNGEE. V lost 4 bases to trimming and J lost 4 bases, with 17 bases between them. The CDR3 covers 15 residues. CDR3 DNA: TGTGCCAGCAGCCCCAACAGGGTGAGTCCCTATGGCTACACCTTC. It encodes CASSPNRVSPYGYTF.

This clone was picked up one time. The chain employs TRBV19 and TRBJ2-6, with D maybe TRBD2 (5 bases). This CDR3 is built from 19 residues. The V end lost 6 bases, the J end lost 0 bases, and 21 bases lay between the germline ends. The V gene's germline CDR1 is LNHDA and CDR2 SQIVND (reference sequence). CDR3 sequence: CASSFIGRGESSGANVLTF. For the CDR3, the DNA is TGTGCCAGTAGCTTTATTGGACGGGGAGAATCCTCTGGGGCCAACGTCCTGACTTTC.

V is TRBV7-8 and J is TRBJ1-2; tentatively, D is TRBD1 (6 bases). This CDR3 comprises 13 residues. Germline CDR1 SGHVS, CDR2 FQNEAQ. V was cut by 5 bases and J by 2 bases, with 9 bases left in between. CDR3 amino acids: CASSPDSNYGYTF. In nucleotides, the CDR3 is TGTGCCAGCAGCCCGGACAGCAACTATGGCTACACCTTC.

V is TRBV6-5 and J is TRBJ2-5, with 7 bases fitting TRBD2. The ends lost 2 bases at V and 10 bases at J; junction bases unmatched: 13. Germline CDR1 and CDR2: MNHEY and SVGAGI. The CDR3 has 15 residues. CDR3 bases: TGTGCCAGCAGTTACCCTGGGACGGCCCGGGGGGACCAGTACTTC. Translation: CASSYPGTARGDQYF.

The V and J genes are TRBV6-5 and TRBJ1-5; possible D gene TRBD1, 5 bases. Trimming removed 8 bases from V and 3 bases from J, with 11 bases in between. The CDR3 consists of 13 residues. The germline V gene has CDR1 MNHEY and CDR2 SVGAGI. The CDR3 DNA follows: TGTGCCAGCGCACGACAGTTCAATCAGCCCCAGCATTTT. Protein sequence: CASARQFNQPQHF.

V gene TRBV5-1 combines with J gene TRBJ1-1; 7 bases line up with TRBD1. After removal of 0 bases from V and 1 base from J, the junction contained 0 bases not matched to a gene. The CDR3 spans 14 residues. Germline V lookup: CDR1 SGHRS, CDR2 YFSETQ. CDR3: CASSLDRGNTEAFF. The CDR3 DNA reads TGCGCCAGCAGCTTGGACAGGGGGAACACTGAAGCTTTCTTT.

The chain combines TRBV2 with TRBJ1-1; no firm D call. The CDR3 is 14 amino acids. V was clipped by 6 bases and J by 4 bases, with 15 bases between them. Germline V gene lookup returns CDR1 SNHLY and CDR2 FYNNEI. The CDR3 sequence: CASRTRAEGTEAFF. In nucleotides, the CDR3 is TGTGCCAGCAGGACCCGGGCGGAGGGCACTGAAGCTTTCTTT.

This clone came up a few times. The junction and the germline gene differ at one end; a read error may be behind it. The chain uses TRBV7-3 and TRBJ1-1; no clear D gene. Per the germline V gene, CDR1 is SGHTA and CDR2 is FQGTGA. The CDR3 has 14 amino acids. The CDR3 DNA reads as TGTGCCAGCAGCTTAAGCCCAGCGAACACTGAAACTTTCTTT. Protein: CASSLSPANTETFF.

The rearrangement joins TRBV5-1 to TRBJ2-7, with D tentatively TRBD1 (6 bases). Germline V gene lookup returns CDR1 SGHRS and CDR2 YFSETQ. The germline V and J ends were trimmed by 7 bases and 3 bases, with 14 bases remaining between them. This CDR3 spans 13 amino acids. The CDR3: CASGRDTDYEQYF. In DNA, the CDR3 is TGCGCCAGCGGCCGGGACACTGACTACGAGCAGTACTTC. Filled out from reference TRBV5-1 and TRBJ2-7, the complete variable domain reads KAGVTQTPRYLIKTRGQQVTLSCSPISGHRSVSWYQQTPGQGLQFLFEYFSETQRNKGNFPGRFSGRQFSNSRSEMNVSTLELGDSALYLCASGRDTDYEQYFGPGTRLTVT.

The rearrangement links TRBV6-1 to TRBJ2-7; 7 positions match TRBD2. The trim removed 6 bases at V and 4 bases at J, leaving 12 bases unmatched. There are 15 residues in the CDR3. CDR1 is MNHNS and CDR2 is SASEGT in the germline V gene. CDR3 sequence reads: CASSPQDGGRYEQYF. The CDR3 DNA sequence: TGTGCCAGCAGCCCCCAGGACGGGGGGAGGTACGAGCAGTACTTC.